Below, one T cell receptor beta chain is given with its context. Its antigen remains undetermined. No base quality values were provided; no much bigger clone lies one nucleotide off. These data belong to a study of cytomegalovirus exposure and HLA in healthy donors listed by TCRdb under 2017. The study in broad terms: An earlier analysis of a few hundred of the donors reported 250 to 300 Gb of sequence data and about 120 million unique TCR beta sequences obtained from around 190 million T cells. Class I and class II HLA loci were covered by the typing at four-digit resolution. A later genetic analysis took genome-wide SNP genotypes for about three fifths of the roughly 700 donors and used that subset as a discovery cohort. To decide whether each TCR beta V gene segment behaved as functional or pseudogenic, an earlier analysis of some 600 of the donors relied on high-throughput TCR beta sequencing. Of the roughly 400 genotyped donors, about 80% fell in the genetic ancestry cluster associated with self-reported Caucasian donors. Donor age, sex, ethnicity and CMV serostatus were compiled alongside the repertoire data. The number of donors typed differed by locus, with about 629-630 for A, B, C, DRB1 and DQB1, 522 for DQA1, about 610 for DPA1, and around 450 for DPB1. The T cell repertoires of some 670 subjects were profiled by immunosequencing and related to cytomegalovirus serostatus. Because of strong linkage in the cohort, roughly five DR-DQ haplotypes were treated as single units for association and clustering. A later analysis re-analyzed previously published TCR beta repertoires from 666 donors and added high-resolution HLA genotyping to study TCR occurrence patterns. An early release covering roughly 600 HLA-typed donors comprised about 310 gigabases of sequencing data and tens of millions of unique TCR sequences. The aim of the study was to test whether cataloging public T cell receptors could identify signatures of past pathogen exposure. In the later analysis, no new phenotypic data were used to find candidate immune exposures; instead, reliance was placed on TCR beta sequences and their occurrence across donors. Among 398 genotyped donors of the cohort, an average of approximately 240,000 unique TCR beta nucleotide sequences were sequenced per donor, about a sixth of them non-productive. Every discovery cohort repertoire had been produced on one sequencing platform. Besides the first cohort of approximately 710 subjects, a separate validation cohort made up of roughly 120 different subjects was used. To predict cytomegalovirus infection status, the study combined high-throughput TCR immunosequencing, statistical association of individual TCRs with disease status, and machine learning.

The cohort consisted of 670 or so healthy bone marrow donors. At the time of sampling, all cohort members were nominally healthy, though unrecorded immune exposures were likely present. The donor tested CMV seropositive and was one of the 289 seropositive cohort members. A peripheral blood sample was collected from each donor, and TCR beta sequencing was performed on peripheral blood mononuclear cells. The Qiagen DNeasy Blood Extraction Kit was used to extract genomic DNA from the blood cell samples. Receptor libraries were prepared by the immunoSEQ multiplex PCR assay. For the multiplex PCR, a mixture combining 60 forward primers for TCR Vbeta segments and 13 reverse primers for TCR Jbeta segments was used. The CDR3 region of rearranged TCR beta genes was amplified from genomic DNA with a multiplex PCR assay. Amplified TCR beta libraries were sequenced as 87-base-pair reads on the Illumina HiSeq System. The paper's data handling went like this. A later analysis counted about 82 million unique TCR beta chains across the 640 or so repertoires, and some 11 million of these chains were shared by at least two donors. Raw reads were error-corrected and collapsed into unique sequences by a nearest-neighbor algorithm in which closely related sequences were merged to remove PCR and sequencing errors. V, D and J gene segments were assigned by aligning CDR3 sequences to IMGT reference sequences. For a sequence to be retained, a match of at least six nucleotides was required to both a V gene segment and a J gene segment. Rearrangements were classified as productive when the CDR3 lacked stop codons and remained in frame with V and J, and all other rearrangements were classified as non-productive. CDR3 was defined by IMGT convention, running from the second conserved V-encoded cysteine to the conserved J-encoded phenylalanine. In an earlier analysis of approximately 590 of the donors, sequences lacking an unambiguous match to a single V gene segment were excluded. An earlier analysis of approximately 590 of the donors called V segments functional above 56.7% productive rearrangements and segregating when the between-donor standard deviation exceeded 5%. A statistical classification framework was built to diagnose cytomegalovirus status from the catalog of TCR beta chain sequences. A later analysis assigned V and J genes by comparing TCR nucleotide sequences with IMGT/GENE-DB human TR gene sequences. A later analysis assigned CDR3 sequences and most-parsimonious VDJ recombination scenarios with the TCRdist pipeline. A later analysis defined each TCR beta chain by its CDR3 amino acid sequence plus V-gene family, and excluded reads lacking a unique V-gene family. As a way to deal with suspected cross-contamination and a sequencing artifact, a later analysis dropped hundreds of nucleotide sequences that were highly shared and had low generation probability. For each public chain, a later analysis derived a clonal expansion index from normalized ranks of inferred template counts within each repertoire. In a later analysis, generation probabilities were computed with a VDJ recombination model fitted to out-of-frame rearrangements, and the resulting probabilities were checked against IGoR. In a later analysis, hypergeometric tests were used to score TCR-TCR, TCR-HLA and TCR-CMV co-occurrence, with a repertoire-size bias correction applied to TCR pairs. A later analysis estimated false discovery rates by permuting HLA or CMV assignments 20 times. A later analysis grouped co-occurring TCRs with DBSCAN, adding TCRdist sequence similarity when clustering within HLA-allele-positive subsets. Repertoires with fewer than 30,000 or more than 120,000 public chains were left out of co-occurrence clustering, as were five repertoires with anomalous nucleotide sharing. TCRdb took over this immuneACCESS table, retaining in-frame rearrangements with V and J assigned. Such tables are incomplete; in checked studies, under half of the missing clones stem from an unresolved V gene, and the remainder is unexplained. V and J calls and clone size are copied from that table; D and trimming were computed from the DNA. The sample data list more than 100,000 clones, and around 74% of these were observed just once. The ten biggest clones cover approximately 31% of the sample.

Overall study results and their limits: The classifier was reported to diagnose cytomegalovirus status with high specificity and sensitivity in both the original and validation cohorts. The cohort was sequenced for TCR beta chains only, and without alpha or paired-chain data the features that could be detected were limited. In a later genetic analysis, a missense DCLRE1C variant was associated with V-gene and J-gene trimming of TCR beta chains, and the association was replicated in an independent cohort. In an earlier analysis of several hundred of the donors, most TCR beta V segments were observed in productive rearrangements about 87% or about 30% of the time, broadly matching IMGT annotations. Compared with equally common non-associated chains, HLA-associated TCR beta chains in a later analysis were more clonally expanded and had lower generation probabilities. Assigning TCR associations to individual alleles was difficult when HLA alleles, especially DR and DQ, strongly co-occurred. Because HLA typing was missing for some donors at each locus, association tests included only the typed subset. The only immune exposure information available for the cohort was CMV serostatus. A further reported finding was that TCR beta sequences accurately predicted the HLA-A and HLA-B alleles for most subjects in the first cohort. According to a later genetic analysis, donors in an Asian-associated ancestry cluster had fewer N-insertions in productive TCRs than the approximately 630-donor mean. In a later analysis, about 16,000 TCR beta sequences were associated with specific HLA alleles at a false discovery rate of 0.05. The 87-base-pair reads could not distinguish some IMGT-functional V segments, including TRBV6-2 and TRBV6-3, so those segments were excluded. Linkage disequilibrium might explain the correlated functional status among segregating V segments, but an unknown experimental factor could not be excluded. Because counts were too low, seventeen rarely observed V segments, including chromosome 9 orphons, were left out of the earlier analysis of 587 of the donors. Presence/absence analyses assumed roughly uniform sequencing depth across donors, an assumption that may not hold. In a later analysis, TCR association rates were found to vary across HLA loci, with the most associated TCRs seen for DRB1 alleles and the fewest for HLA-C alleles. Most TCR sequences were seen in very few donors, while some public TCRs were found in many individuals. Three of the identified cytomegalovirus-associated TCR beta chains were confirmed in vitro to be specific for cytomegalovirus antigens. The authors suggested that the approach could potentially be extended to other disease states and immunological phenotypes. A total of some 180 TCR beta chains were listed by the study as associated with cytomegalovirus. A group of highly shared sequence variants was considered likely to be a technical artifact of the sequencing pipeline. According to a later analysis, most CMV-associated TCR beta chains appeared to be HLA-restricted, and the HLA associations seemed to be driven largely by CMV exposure. A later analysis reported that several top co-occurrence clusters appeared linked to parvovirus B19, influenza, CMV and Epstein-Barr virus.

The CDR3, cysteine through phenylalanine, is 12 amino acids long. Of all the DNA, just the CDR3 is kept, 36 bases in frame from base 1. CDR1 and CDR2 were assigned from the germline V gene as SGHRS and YFSETQ. V drops 4 bases and J drops 8 bases, leaving 11 bases in between. This clonotype was sampled from a man between 60 and 75 years old in good health and CMV-seropositive. The sample consisted of PBMCs. The sequence is built from TRBV5-1 and TRBJ2-3, and possibly TRBD2, on 5 matching bases. The nucleotide sequence is given as TGCGCCAGCAGCCTAGGACGGGGTACGCAGTATTTT. Its protein reads: CASSLGRGTQYF.